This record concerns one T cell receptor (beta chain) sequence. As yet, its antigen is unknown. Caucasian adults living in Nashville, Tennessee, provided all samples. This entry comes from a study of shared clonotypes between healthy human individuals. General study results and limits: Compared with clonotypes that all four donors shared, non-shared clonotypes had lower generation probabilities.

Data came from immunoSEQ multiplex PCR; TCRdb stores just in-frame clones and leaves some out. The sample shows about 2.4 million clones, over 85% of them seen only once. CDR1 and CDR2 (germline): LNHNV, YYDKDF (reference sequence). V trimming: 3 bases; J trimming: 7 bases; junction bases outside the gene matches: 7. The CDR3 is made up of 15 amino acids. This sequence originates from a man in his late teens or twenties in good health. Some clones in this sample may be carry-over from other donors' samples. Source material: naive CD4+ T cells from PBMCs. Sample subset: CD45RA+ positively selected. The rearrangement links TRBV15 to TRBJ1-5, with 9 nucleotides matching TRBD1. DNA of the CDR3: TGTGCCACCAGCAGTGGACAGGGGCGCGGACAGCCCCAGCATTTT. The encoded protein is CATSSGQGRGQPQHF.